Below, 11 T cell receptor beta chains from the same sample are listed, as sequenced in a study of response to subunit inactivated influenza vaccine. TCRdb processed the RT-PCR reads anew with MiXCR; each CDR3 protein has one entry. The sample includes 700,000 to 800,000 distinct CDR3 sequences, approximately 17% of them seen just once. Source: PBMCs from blood, taken 5 days after vaccination. These receptors were obtained from a man aged 45-65 years who received an inactivated influenza vaccine.

This rearrangement joins TRBV20-1 to TRBJ2-1, with 13 bases lining up with TRBD2. The germline V gene has CDR1 DFQATT and CDR2 SNEGSKA (reference sequence). The J segment lost 4 bases and the V segment lost 5 bases, leaving 8 bases of the junction unmatched. The CDR3 extends over 16 amino acids. The CDR3 DNA reads as TGCAGTGCTCGAGGACTAGCGGGGGCGAATTACAATGAGCAGTTCTTC. This translates into CSARGLAGANYNEQFF.

The sample holds many counts of this clonotype. The J gene is TRBJ1-2, the V gene TRBV11-2; 12 bases line up with TRBD1. This CDR3 has 19 residues. V dropped 4 bases and J dropped 2; count of bases not matched to a gene: 14. Germline-derived CDR1 and CDR2 are SGHAT and FQNNGV. The chain's CDR3 is CASSSSPYRDRGRNYGYTF. CDR3 in DNA: TGTGCCAGCAGCTCCTCTCCCTACCGGGACAGGGGGCGAAACTATGGCTACACCTTC.

This clonotype was seen a single time. The chain joins TRBV5-1 to TRBJ2-5; no clear D gene. Per germline, CDR1 SGHRS and CDR2 YFSETQ. Trimming removed 0 bases at V and 0 bases at J, with 12 bases between. CDR3 length: 16 residues. The CDR3 reads CASSLGVQADQETQYF. The DNA of the CDR3 is TGCGCCAGCAGCTTGGGCGTCCAAGCAGACCAAGAGACCCAGTACTTC.

This clonotype was counted many times. The chain uses TRBV12-3 or TRBV12-4 and TRBJ2-1; D may be TRBD1 (5 bases). Trimming stripped 6 bases from V and 6 bases from J, with 18 bases between. The CDR3 covers 15 residues. The chain's CDR3 is CASSHKRGLGNEQFF. CDR3 nucleotides: TGTGCCAGCAGCCACAAAAGGGGTTTGGGCAATGAGCAGTTCTTC.

CDR3 amino acids: CASSVEQGFSYEQYF. In nucleotides, the CDR3 is TGTGCCAGCAGCGTAGAACAGGGATTCTCCTACGAGCAGTACTTC. The J gene is TRBJ2-7, the V gene TRBV9; tentative D call: TRBD1 (6 bases). This CDR3 has 15 residues. Germline loops: CDR1 SGDLS, CDR2 YYNGEE. V was pared by 0 bases and J by 0 bases, with 10 bases between. The full variable domain, its missing parts supplied by reference TRBV9 and TRBJ2-7, is DSGVTQTPKHLITATGQRVTLRCSPRSGDLSVYWYQQSLDQGLQFLIQYYNGEERAKGNILERFSAQQFPDLHSELNLSSLELGDSALYFCASSVEQGFSYEQYFGPGTRLTVT.

This clonotype was seen more than once but under ten times. V gene TRBV5-1 combines with J gene TRBJ1-1; no reliable D call. Germline CDR1 SGHRS, CDR2 YFSETQ. Trimming removed 0 bases from V and 2 bases from J, with 14 bases in between. The CDR3 length is 16 residues. CDR3 sequence (DNA): TGCGCCAGCAGCTTGGAGGGCCAGGTCTTCAACACTGAAGCTTTCTTT. Translated, it gives CASSLEGQVFNTEAFF.

The CDR3 DNA is TGTGCCAGCAGCACCTACCAGAACACTGAAGCTTTCTTT. Translation: CASSTYQNTEAFF. The V call is TRBV7-3, the J call TRBJ1-1, with D unresolved. Trimming removed 5 bases from V and 1 base from J, with 8 bases in between. Germline-derived CDR1 and CDR2 are SGHTA and FQGTGA. This CDR3 comprises 13 residues.

This clonotype was observed a few times. In DNA, the CDR3 is TGTGCCAGCAGTTCTCACCTCAGGGAGAGGACCTACGAGCAGTACTTC. This sequence encodes CASSSHLRERTYEQYF. The chain joins TRBV27 to TRBJ2-7; D may be TRBD1 or TRBD2 (5 bases each). The germline V and J ends were trimmed by 4 bases and 2 bases, with 18 bases remaining between them. Per germline, CDR1 MNHEY and CDR2 SMNVEV (reference sequence). CDR3 size: 16 residues.

Concerning this clonotype: In this CDR3 the conserved last residue, phenylalanine or tryptophan, is missing, so a read error is likely. Because the CDR3's place on the DNA is in doubt, the DNA is left out and the CDR3 is given as listed by TCRdb. CDR3 sequence: CASSLPPD. The rearrangement joins TRBV21-1 to TRBJ1-4; the tabulated D call, TRBD1, remains unverified against the DNA. TRBV21-1 constitutes a pseudogene. Including both end residues, the CDR3 is 8 amino acids long.

Only a few counts were recorded for this clonotype. The CDR3 DNA follows: TGTGCCATCAGTGAGACGGGACACCTCTACGAGCAGTACTTC. Translated: CAISETGHLYEQYF. This sequence joins TRBV10-3 and TRBJ2-7, with D perhaps matching TRBD1 (6 bases). Looked up from germline, CDR1 is ENHRY and CDR2 is SYGVKD. The CDR3 spans 14 residues. Trimming cost V 2 bases and J 3 bases, with 11 bases left between them.

This clonotype came up a few times. This rearrangement joins TRBV6-2 or TRBV6-3 to TRBJ2-2, with D possibly matching TRBD2 (6 bases). There are 16 residues in the CDR3. The V end lost 5 bases, the J end lost 6 bases, and 19 bases lay between the germline ends. Germline V gene data show CDR1 as MNHEY and CDR2 as SVGEGT. The CDR3 nucleotides read TGTGCCAGCAGTCGCCTCGGTTTGCGGGGCGCCGGGGAGCTGTTTTTT. The encoded protein is CASSRLGLRGAGELFF.